One sample yielded the 17 T cell receptor beta chains listed below, sequenced in a study of blood T cell repertoires in COVID-19. TCRdb keeps only in-frame clones here, not all; method: immunoSEQ multiplex PCR. Seen here are some 170,000 clones, roughly 87% observed once, and the top ten hold roughly 1.2%. Sequenced input: PBMCs or T cells enriched from blood (not recorded which). The receptors shown here come from a human donor with acute COVID-19. The donor label of this sample is uncertain.

This rearrangement joins TRBV10-1 to TRBJ1-5; D may be TRBD1 (6 bases). Germline V CDR1 and CDR2: WNHNN, SYGVQD (reference sequence). The CDR3 sequence is 13 residues long. The V end lost 5 bases, the J end lost 6 bases, and 11 bases lay between the germline ends. CDR3 amino acids: CASSRPRGQPQHF. The CDR3 region has the DNA TGCGCCAGCAGTCGTCCCAGGGGTCAGCCCCAGCATTTT.

Written as DNA, the CDR3 is TGTGCCACCAGTGATGTGGGAGAGGGGAGGGAGACCCAGTACTTC. Protein: CATSDVGEGRETQYF. The genes are TRBV24-1 and TRBJ2-5, with D possibly being TRBD2 (6 bases). CDR1 is KGHDR, CDR2 SFDVKD, per germline. The CDR3 contains 15 residues. V shed 3 bases and J shed 5 bases, with 15 bases lying between them.

The chain recombines TRBV14 with TRBJ1-2; possible D gene TRBD1, 6 bases. CDR1 and CDR2 from the germline V gene are SGHDN and FVKESK. The CDR3 sequence is 14 residues long. Trimming shortened V by 1 base and J by 6 bases, and 12 bases separated the two germline ends. CDR3 in DNA: TGTGCCAGCAGCCAAGCAAGGGCAGGGGATGGCTACACCTTC. Protein product: CASSQARAGDGYTF.

This clone was recorded only once. The CDR3 region is CARPGQGTGELFF. The DNA of the CDR3 is TGCGCCAGGCCGGGACAGGGCACCGGGGAGCTGTTTTTT. The V call is TRBV5-1, the J call TRBJ2-2; 9 positions match TRBD1. Germline V gene lookup returns CDR1 SGHRS and CDR2 YFSETQ. With 8 bases clipped from V and 4 bases from J, the junction kept 3 bases outside the gene matches. CDR3 length equals 13 residues.

The DNA for the CDR3 is TGCGCCAGCAGACCCGCTCTGGCGGGGGGAAAGGGGGAGCAGTTCTTC. This translates into CASRPALAGGKGEQFF. The V call is TRBV4-1, the J call TRBJ2-1; TRBD2 matches 8 bases. From germline, CDR1 is MGHRA and CDR2 YSYEKL. This CDR3 is 16 amino acids long. V trimming: 6 bases; J trimming: 10 bases; junction bases outside the gene matches: 17.

The chain joins TRBV28 to TRBJ2-7; TRBD2 matches at 7 bases. The CDR3 totals 15 residues. Trimming cost V 5 bases and J 3 bases; bases outside gene matches: 10. Germline loops: CDR1 MDHEN, CDR2 SYDVKM. The CDR3 coding sequence is TGTGCCAGCAGTCCCGGGGGGTCCTTGGACTACGAGCAGTACTTC. It translates to CASSPGGSLDYEQYF.

The chain employs TRBV5-6 and TRBJ2-7; 7 bases are shared with TRBD2. The CDR3 consists of 13 residues. Germline V gene data show CDR1 as SGHDT and CDR2 as YYEEEE. With 4 bases clipped from V and 7 bases from J, the junction kept 8 bases outside the gene matches. The CDR3 DNA reads as TGTGCCAGCAGCCGGGGACTACATGGGGAGCAGTACTTC. It yields the protein CASSRGLHGEQYF.

The chain links TRBV15 to TRBJ1-2, with D maybe TRBD1 (6 bases). CDR3 size: 15 residues. V was trimmed by 1 base and J by 4 bases, leaving 13 bases between them. Germline V gene lookup returns CDR1 LNHNV and CDR2 YYDKDF (reference sequence). Here the CDR3 reads CATSRVSDRLYGYTF. The CDR3 DNA reads as TGTGCCACCAGCAGAGTGAGTGACAGGCTCTATGGCTACACCTTC.

The rearrangement joins TRBV6-5 to TRBJ2-4, with 9 bases that match TRBD1. The CDR3 is made up of 15 amino acids. The germline CDR1 and CDR2 sequences are MNHEY and SVGAGI. V shed 6 bases and J 16 bases; nucleotides not matched to a gene: 19. CDR3 in amino acids: CASSGSRGQGRLQYF. The CDR3 nucleotides are TGTGCCAGCAGCGGGTCCCGGGGACAGGGTAGGCTCCAATACTTC.

V and J are TRBV6-5 and TRBJ1-1; tentative D call: TRBD1 (6 bases). Germline V gene data show CDR1 as MNHEY and CDR2 as SVGAGI. V gave up 5 bases and J gave up 0 bases, with 10 bases separating them. The CDR3 is made up of 14 amino acids. The chain's CDR3 is CASSNRAMNTEAFF. CDR3 nucleotides: TGTGCCAGCAGTAACAGGGCAATGAACACTGAAGCTTTCTTT.

The chain couples TRBV3-1 (or the pseudogene TRBV3-2) to TRBJ2-3; maybe TRBD2 (5 bases). The CDR3 is 15 amino acids. Germline V gene data show CDR1 as LGHDT and CDR2 as YNNKEL (reference sequence). The ends were cut back, 1 base at V and 5 bases at J, with 13 bases in the middle. The CDR3 region is CASSQGLGRRDTQYF. CDR3 DNA sequence: TGTGCCAGCAGCCAAGGCCTGGGGAGAAGAGATACGCAGTATTTT.

CDR3 in amino acids: CASSPDWKVHGYTF. Here the CDR3 DNA reads TGTGCCAGCAGCCCGGACTGGAAAGTCCATGGCTACACCTTC. The genes are TRBV9 and TRBJ1-2; D uncertain. Trimming removed 4 bases at V and 6 bases at J, with 16 bases between. CDR3 length: 14 amino acids. From germline, CDR1 is SGDLS and CDR2 YYNGEE.

The rearrangement links TRBV19 to TRBJ1-2, with TRBD1 identical over 10 bases. The CDR3 contains 15 residues. With V trimmed by 4 bases and J by 4 bases, 6 bases remained unmatched. Germline-derived CDR1 and CDR2 are LNHDA and SQIVND (reference sequence). As DNA, the CDR3 is TGTGCCAGTAGTAAGGGACAGGGGCTTTCCTATGGCTACACCTTC. Its protein is CASSKGQGLSYGYTF.

This chain links TRBV11-1 with TRBJ1-1; D uncertain. The length of the CDR3 is 14 residues. CDR1 is SGHAT, CDR2 FQDESV, per germline (reference sequence). V lost 3 bases to trimming and J lost 1 base, with 9 bases between them. DNA for the CDR3: TGTGCCAGCAGCTTCGCAGGAAAGAACACTGAAGCTTTCTTT. Amino acid sequence: CASSFAGKNTEAFF.

The chain combines TRBV7-2 with TRBJ2-7; D may be TRBD2 (5 bases). CDR1 is SGHTA, CDR2 FQGNSA, per germline. CDR3 length: 14 residues. V lost 5 bases and J 2 bases, leaving 13 bases between the germline ends. The CDR3 is CASSPGVPPYEQYF. CDR3 coding DNA: TGTGCCAGCAGCCCCGGGGTTCCTCCCTACGAGCAGTACTTC. Full variable domain (outside the CDR3, taken from reference TRBV7-2 and TRBJ2-7): GAGVSQSPSNKVTEKGKDVELRCDPISGHTALYWYRQSLGQGLEFLIYFQGNSAPDKSGLPSDRFSAERTGGSVSTLTIQRTQQEDSAVYLCASSPGVPPYEQYFGPGTRLTVT.

The chain has TRBV5-1 and TRBJ1-2; the D gene is possibly TRBD1 (6 bases). Germline CDR1 is SGHRS and CDR2 is YFSETQ. Trimming stripped 2 bases from V and 8 bases from J, with 13 bases between. This CDR3 region has 13 residues. CDR3 DNA sequence: TGCGCCAGCAGCTTCAGGGGTCTGGAGGGCTACACCTTC. It translates to CASSFRGLEGYTF.

The chain carries TRBV4-1 and TRBJ2-2, with a tentative D call TRBD1 (7 bases). Trimming pared 3 bases from V and 6 bases from J, leaving 20 bases between. CDR1 and CDR2 from the germline V gene are MGHRA and YSYEKL. There are 17 residues in the CDR3. CDR3 sequence reads: CASSQGRTGLMSGELFF. CDR3 DNA: TGCGCCAGCAGCCAGGGGCGGACAGGACTAATGTCCGGGGAGCTGTTTTTT.